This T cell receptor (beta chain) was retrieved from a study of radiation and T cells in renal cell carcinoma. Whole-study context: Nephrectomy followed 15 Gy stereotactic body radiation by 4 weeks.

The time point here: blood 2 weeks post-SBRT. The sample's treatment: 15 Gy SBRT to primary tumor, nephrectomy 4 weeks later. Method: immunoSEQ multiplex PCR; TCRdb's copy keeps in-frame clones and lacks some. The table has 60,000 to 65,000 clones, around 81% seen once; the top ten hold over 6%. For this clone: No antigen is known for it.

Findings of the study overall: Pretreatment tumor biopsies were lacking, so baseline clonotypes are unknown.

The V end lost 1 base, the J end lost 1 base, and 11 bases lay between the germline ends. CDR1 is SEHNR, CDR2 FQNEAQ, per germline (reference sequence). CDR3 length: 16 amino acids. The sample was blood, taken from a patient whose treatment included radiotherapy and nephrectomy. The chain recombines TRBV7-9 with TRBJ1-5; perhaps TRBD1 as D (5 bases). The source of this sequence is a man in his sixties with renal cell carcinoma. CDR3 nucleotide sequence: TGTGCCAGCAGCTTAGGCGGGGGTCGGAGCAATCAGCCCCAGCATTTT. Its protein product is CASSLGGGRSNQPQHF. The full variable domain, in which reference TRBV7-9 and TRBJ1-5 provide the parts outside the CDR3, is DTGVSQNPRHKITKRGQNVTFRCDPISEHNRLYWYRQTLGQGPEFLTYFQNEAQLEKSRLLSDRFSAERPKGSFSTLEIQRTEQGDSAMYLCASSLGGGRSNQPQHFGDGTRLSIL.